This record concerns one T cell receptor beta chain sequence. This entry belongs to a study of molecular identifiers for immune sequencing clone quantification. Preparation of the bulk TCR libraries relied on previously described methods and listed TCR primers. TCRdb processed the PCR reads anew with MiXCR; each CDR3 protein has one entry. The sample has 300,000 to 400,000 distinct CDR3 sequences; about 20% are singletons. J gave up 6 bases and V 1 base, and 9 bases lay outside the gene matches. Germline CDR1 SGHRS, CDR2 YFSETQ. The CDR3 contains 15 residues. The receptor was derived from a human donor in good health. Some libraries in this study had Jurkat cell RNA spiked in. Sequences were obtained from naive CD8+ T cells from blood, with Jurkat cell RNA spiked in. As for subset: FACS-sorted CD8+CD4-CCR7+CD45RA+ naive T cells. The V call is TRBV5-1, the J call TRBJ2-7; 8 bases map to TRBD2. DNA for the CDR3: TGCGCCAGCAGCTTGAGGGGAGCGGGGGTTCTCGAGCAGTACTTC. Translating gives CASSLRGAGVLEQYF.